This T cell receptor (beta chain) was recovered during a study of T cells in tuberculosis. Background on the study: In South Africa, adults with active tuberculosis were compared with IGRA-negative and latently infected IGRA-positive adolescents.

To note about this clone: Its target is unknown.

Here immunoSEQ multiplex PCR was the method, and the copy in TCRdb shows in-frame clones only, minus some. The table includes under 40,000 clones, 93% detected once. Trimming at V came to 7 bases and at J to 4 bases, leaving 4 bases not matched to a gene. The CDR3 has 13 amino acids. Germline CDR1 and CDR2: LNHDA and SQIVND (reference sequence). At study entry, adolescents had tuberculin skin tests and IGRA screening. Study observations and caveats: Smaller alpha distances in active tuberculosis partly reflected shorter CDR3-alpha lengths.

V usage is TRBV19 and J usage is TRBJ1-2; 9 nucleotides align to TRBD1. The sequencing sample was made of PBMCs. This clonotype was sampled from a donor aged 10-29 years with latent tuberculosis or without tuberculosis infection. CDR3 DNA sequence: TGTGCCAGTACCTGGGGACAGGGCTATGGCTACACCTTC. Translated, it gives CASTWGQGYGYTF.